This TCR beta chain was identified during a study of T cell repertoires in cytomegalovirus infection (dated by TCRdb to between 2019 and 2020). Study-level background: Alongside well-studied HLA-B-restricted epitopes, the peptide stimulations were aimed at recently identified HLA-C-restricted CMV epitopes, whose presentation resists viral immunomodulation. Because public TCR beta signatures pointed to carriage of CMV infection together with the matching HLA type, the HLA type of each donor mattered for the analysis. Study-wide findings and limitations: Cumulative frequency of public TCR beta family members discriminated carriers of CMV infection plus the relevant HLA type in this cohort and an independent 352-donor cohort. The ex vivo response was dominated by HLA-C-restricted CMV-specific TCR beta clonotypes, which also provided the single most frequent clonotype in two of eight donors.

The treatment or condition label for this specimen denotes: in vitro stimulation with specific CMV peptide epitopes to enrich CMV-specific T cells. As encoded in the germline V gene, CDR1 is MNHNS while CDR2 is SASEGT. The CDR3 runs 14 residues from the cysteine to the phenylalanine. The kept DNA is CDR3 alone, 42 bases in frame from the first base. Relative to germline, V is 2 bases shorter and J is 1 base shorter, with 8 bases between their ends. In its sample, this clonotype was seen many times. What antigen it recognizes has not been identified. It has no much larger one-base neighbor in the sample; base qualities were not kept. The instrument given in TCRdb is Illumina HiSeq 1500. The public reads were reanalyzed by TCRdb: fastp trimming at Q25, MiXCR alignment, in-frame beta chains only. Merged by CDR3 protein, the rows form single entries marked with the most common genes and DNA. This sample holds fewer than 1,000,000 distinct CDR3 sequences; roughly 30% were observed only once. The leading ten clones occupy over 10% of the sample.

This TCR came from a human donor in good health (CMV status not recorded). Some clones in this sample may be carry-over from other donors' samples. The V and J segments used are TRBV6-1 and TRBJ2-5; the D gene may be TRBD1 or TRBD2, since each aligns over 5 bases. Here the sequenced sample was cultured CD8+ T cells from PBMCs, taken from culture after CMV antigen stimulation. The CDR3 protein is CASSERDRQETQYF. The sequenced DNA is TGTGCCAGCAGTGAAAGGGACCGCCAAGAGACCCAGTACTTC.